The 13 T cell receptor beta chains below all came from one sample that was sequenced in a study of blood T cell repertoires in COVID-19. The table came from immunoSEQ multiplex PCR; TCRdb's copy has only in-frame clones and leaves some out. The profile shows some 150,000 clones, around 80% of them singletons. Sequencing was performed on PBMCs or T cells enriched from blood (not recorded which). Receptors were obtained from a woman under 30 who had been exposed to COVID-19.

The rearrangement links TRBV6-1 to TRBJ2-5, with D possibly matching TRBD1 (6 bases). The CDR3 has 14 amino acids. Trimming left V 2 bases short and J 4 bases short, with 11 bases between. Germline values: CDR1 MNHNS, CDR2 SASEGT. Here the CDR3 DNA reads TGTGCCAGCAGTGAACAGGGGCTTGGAGAGACCCAGTACTTC. Translating gives CASSEQGLGETQYF.

V is TRBV6-5 and J is TRBJ1-2; D perhaps matches TRBD1 (5 bases). The germline CDR1 and CDR2 sequences are MNHEY and SVGAGI. The CDR3 is 12 amino acids. With 8 bases removed from V and 4 bases from J, the gap between germline ends came to 11 bases. CDR3 protein: CASQSGLYGYTF. CDR3 DNA: TGTGCCAGCCAGTCAGGGCTCTATGGCTACACCTTC.

This chain uses TRBV30 with TRBJ2-3; the match to TRBD2 covers 10 bases. The CDR3 extends over 18 amino acids. V gave up 1 base and J gave up 2 bases; unmatched junction bases: 12. The germline V gene encodes CDR1 GTSNPN and CDR2 SVGIG (reference sequence). CDR3 DNA sequence: TGTGCCTGGAGTGGAACCACACCTCTAGCGGGGGTCACAGATACGCAGTATTTT. Amino acids: CAWSGTTPLAGVTDTQYF.

The V call is TRBV28, the J call TRBJ1-5; D is perhaps TRBD1 (5 bases). Germline-derived CDR1 and CDR2 are MDHEN and SYDVKM. Trimming stripped 3 bases from V and 5 bases from J, with 14 bases between. The CDR3 extends over 15 amino acids. The CDR3 loop is CASSLPGLRYQPQHF. In nucleotides, the CDR3 is TGTGCCAGCAGTTTGCCAGGGCTTCGCTATCAGCCCCAGCATTTT.

The chain is built from TRBV10-3 and TRBJ1-5; 9 bases line up with TRBD1. The CDR3 has 16 residues. The V gene end was trimmed by 4 bases and the J gene end by 7 bases; junction bases not matched to a gene: 11. Germline assignment: CDR1 ENHRY and CDR2 SYGVKD. The CDR3 DNA reads as TGTGCCATCAGTGTAAGACCGGGACAGGGAGAGCAGCCCCAGCATTTT. This translates into CAISVRPGQGEQPQHF.

The chain carries TRBV28 and TRBJ1-5; D is unresolved. The CDR3 spans 13 residues. Germline V gives CDR1 MDHEN, CDR2 SYDVKM. V was pared by 4 bases and J by 1 base, with 5 bases between. As DNA, the CDR3 is TGTGCCAGCAGTTCGTCCAGCAATCAGCCCCAGCATTTT. Its translation: CASSSSSNQPQHF.

V and J are TRBV4-1 and TRBJ2-2, with 10 positions matching TRBD2. The length of the CDR3 is 16 residues. Germline CDR1 reads MGHRA; CDR2 reads YSYEKL. J lost 5 bases, V lost 5 bases, and 8 bases had no gene match. CDR3 bases: TGCGCCAGCAGCTTATCTGGACTAGCGGCGACCGGGGAGCTGTTTTTT. The encoded protein is CASSLSGLAATGELFF.

The V call is TRBV7-9, the J call TRBJ2-7, with TRBD1 matching over 9 bases. The junction had 18 bases not matched to a gene; V was cut back by 4 bases and J by 8 bases. The CDR3 covers 17 residues. Germline V gives CDR1 SEHNR, CDR2 FQNEAQ (reference sequence). CDR3 amino acids: CASSSETGGLGATQQYF. CDR3 in DNA: TGTGCCAGCAGCTCAGAAACAGGGGGCTTAGGGGCCACACAGCAGTACTTC.

The chain uses TRBV14 and TRBJ1-2, with TRBD1 matching over 8 bases. CDR3 size: 15 residues. Germline V gene sequence: CDR1 SGHDN, CDR2 FVKESK. The J segment lost 4 bases and the V segment lost 0 bases, leaving 4 bases of the junction unmatched. The chain's CDR3 is CASSQDHRGAYGYTF. The CDR3 region has the DNA TGTGCCAGCAGCCAAGACCACAGGGGGGCCTATGGCTACACCTTC.

This rearrangement joins TRBV6-5 to TRBJ1-2; 7 positions match TRBD1. Losses at the gene ends were 0 bases for V and 6 bases for J; bases not matched to a gene: 10. In germline, CDR1 is MNHEY, CDR2 SVGAGI. This CDR3 is built from 16 residues. The CDR3: CASSYSFRGGGHGYTF. The CDR3 DNA reads TGTGCCAGCAGTTACTCGTTCCGAGGAGGGGGCCATGGCTACACCTTC.

The genes are TRBV7-9 and TRBJ1-1; D is possibly TRBD1 (6 bases). The CDR3 totals 15 residues. V dropped 5 bases and J dropped 4 bases, with 17 bases sitting between them. Germline V CDR1 and CDR2: SEHNR, FQNEAQ (reference sequence). CDR3 DNA: TGTGCCAGCAGCGCGAGCTGGGGGCGTGGCACTGAAGCTTTCTTT. It yields the protein CASSASWGRGTEAFF.

This clone was recorded only once. This chain uses TRBV2 with TRBJ1-1; D is uncertain. The CDR3 spans 14 residues. The germline V gene encodes CDR1 SNHLY and CDR2 FYNNEI. Trimming took 3 bases from V and 0 from J, leaving 8 bases between them. CDR3 coding DNA: TGTGCCAGCAGTGACAGGACTATGAACACTGAAGCTTTCTTT. Encoded protein: CASSDRTMNTEAFF.

J is TRBJ2-7 and V is TRBV28; 8 bases align to TRBD2. The germline V gene has CDR1 MDHEN and CDR2 SYDVKM. This CDR3 is 16 amino acids long. J was trimmed by 5 bases and V by 2 bases; bases with no gene match: 11. The CDR3 protein is CASSLGGGRTIHEQYF. For the CDR3, the DNA is TGTGCCAGCAGTTTAGGGGGCGGGAGGACCATCCACGAGCAGTACTTC.